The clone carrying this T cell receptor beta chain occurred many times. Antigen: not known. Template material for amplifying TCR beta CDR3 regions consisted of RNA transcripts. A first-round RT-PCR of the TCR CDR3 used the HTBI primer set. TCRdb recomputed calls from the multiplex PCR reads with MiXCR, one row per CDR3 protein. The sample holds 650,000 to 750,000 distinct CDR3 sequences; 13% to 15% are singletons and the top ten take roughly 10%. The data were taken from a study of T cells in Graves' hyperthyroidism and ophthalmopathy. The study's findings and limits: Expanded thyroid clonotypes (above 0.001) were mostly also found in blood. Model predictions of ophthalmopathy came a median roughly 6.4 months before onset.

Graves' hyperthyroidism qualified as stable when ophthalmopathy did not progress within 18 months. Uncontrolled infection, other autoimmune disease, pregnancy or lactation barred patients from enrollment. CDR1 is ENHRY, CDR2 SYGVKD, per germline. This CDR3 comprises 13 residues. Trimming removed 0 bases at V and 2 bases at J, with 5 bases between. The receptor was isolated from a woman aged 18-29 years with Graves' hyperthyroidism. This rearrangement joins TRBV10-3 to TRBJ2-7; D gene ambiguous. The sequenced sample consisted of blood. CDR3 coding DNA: TGTGCCATCAGTGAGTCGGTTCCCTACGAGCAGTACTTC. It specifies CAISESVPYEQYF.